Listed here are 21 T cell receptor beta chains from one sample, sequenced in a study of T-cell memory formation after mild COVID-19. Each CDR3 protein gets one entry after TCRdb re-called the 5' RACE reads with MiXCR. The sample yields roughly 560,000 distinct CDR3 sequences, about a fifth seen once. Sequences were obtained from PBMCs or a T cell subset sorted from them (not recorded which). These receptors originate from an adult woman who had mild COVID-19 (a few samples of this study predate the infection). Cell type and time point are not known.

The rearrangement uses TRBV29-1 and TRBJ2-2; 8 bases line up with TRBD2. Germline CDR1 reads SQVTM; CDR2 reads ANQGSEA. The V segment lost 6 bases and the J segment 1 base; nucleotides outside the gene matches: 7. The CDR3 has 15 residues. The CDR3: CSVNLAGGNTGELFF. The CDR3, as DNA: TGCAGCGTAAACCTTGCGGGAGGGAACACCGGGGAGCTGTTTTTT.

The rearrangement uses TRBV12-3 or TRBV12-4 and TRBJ2-1; possibly TRBD1 for D (6 bases). This CDR3 comprises 16 residues. V shed 6 bases and J shed 7 bases, with 22 bases lying between them. The CDR3 nucleotides read TGTGCCAGCAGCAGATCACTCCGGGACATAAGGAATGAGCAGTTCTTC. It translates to CASSRSLRDIRNEQFF.

The table lists this clonotype with a few counts. Here the CDR3 DNA reads TGTGCCAGCAGTGAAGGGCCCAGACAAGAGACCCAGTACTTC. Translation gives CASSEGPRQETQYF. The rearrangement links TRBV2 to TRBJ2-5; D not resolved. Trimming removed 1 base at V and 2 bases at J, with 8 bases between. Germline V CDR1 and CDR2: SNHLY, FYNNEI. This CDR3 has 14 amino acids.

This clonotype was seen a few times. The V gene is TRBV7-9, the J gene TRBJ2-3; D may correspond to TRBD1 or TRBD2 (5 bases each). Trimming stripped 4 bases from V and 8 bases from J, with 13 bases between. Germline-derived CDR1 and CDR2 are SEHNR and FQNEAQ (reference sequence). The CDR3 spans 13 residues. CDR3 in amino acids: CASSSLEGITQYF. The CDR3 DNA follows: TGTGCCAGCAGCTCCCTAGAGGGGATTACGCAGTATTTT.

V is TRBV12-3 or TRBV12-4 and J is TRBJ2-7; 7 bases map to TRBD1. V shed 6 bases, J shed 2 bases, and the junction held 4 bases outside the gene matches. The CDR3 runs 13 residues. Here the CDR3 DNA reads TGTGCCAGCAGAGACGGGACAGCCTACGAGCAGTACTTC. Translating it yields CASRDGTAYEQYF.

This clonotype was detected a few times. This sequence joins TRBV11-3 and TRBJ2-5; 9 nucleotides line up with TRBD2. Germline V gives CDR1 SGHNT, CDR2 YENEEA. V dropped 3 bases and J dropped 5; count of bases not matched to a gene: 13. The CDR3 runs to 17 residues. CDR3 sequence reads: CASSFFGLAGDGETQYF. The CDR3 coding sequence is TGTGCCAGCAGCTTCTTCGGGTTAGCGGGAGATGGGGAGACCCAGTACTTC.

The chain carries TRBV20-1 and TRBJ2-3, with a weak D call TRBD2 (5 bases). The V gene's germline CDR1 is DFQATT and CDR2 SNEGSKA (reference sequence). The CDR3 sequence is 12 residues long. V was trimmed by 6 bases and J by 9 bases, leaving 16 bases between them. CDR3 residues: CSASGLKRTQYF. The CDR3 DNA follows: TGCAGTGCCTCTGGACTGAAGCGGACGCAGTATTTT.

The table lists this clonotype with a few counts. The chain joins TRBV12-3 or TRBV12-4 to TRBJ2-5, with a weak D call TRBD2 (5 bases). V shed 8 bases and J shed 4 bases, with 17 bases lying between them. There are 14 residues in the CDR3. The DNA of the CDR3 is TGTGCCAGCGGTCGGGATGGTGGTGGAGAGACCCAGTACTTC. It encodes CASGRDGGGETQYF.

J is TRBJ2-7 and V is TRBV5-1; 7 bases are shared with TRBD1. Germline V gene sequence: CDR1 SGHRS, CDR2 YFSETQ. Trimming took 4 bases from V and 3 from J; bases not matched to a gene: 10. The CDR3 loop spans 15 amino acids. This chain's CDR3 is CASSRYDRVNYEQYF. The DNA for the CDR3 is TGCGCCAGCAGCCGGTACGACAGGGTAAACTACGAGCAGTACTTC.

The chain couples TRBV20-1 to TRBJ2-7, with 8 bases matching TRBD1. The CDR3 loop spans 16 amino acids. In germline, CDR1 is DFQATT, CDR2 SNEGSKA (reference sequence). J was trimmed by 5 bases and V by 6 bases; bases with no gene match: 18. CDR3 nucleotides: TGCAGTGCCGATAGAATAGGGACAGGTTTAATCCACGAGCAGTACTTC. Protein: CSADRIGTGLIHEQYF.

The chain is built from TRBV29-1 and TRBJ2-7, with TRBD2 matching over 7 bases. J lost 7 bases, V lost 5 bases, and 5 bases had no gene match. The CDR3 has 11 amino acids. Germline CDR1 and CDR2: SQVTM and ANQGSEA. The CDR3 is CSVLRAGEQYF. Here the CDR3 DNA reads TGCAGCGTTCTCCGAGCGGGAGAGCAGTACTTC.

This chain links TRBV5-5 with TRBJ2-7, with TRBD1 as a possible D gene (6 bases). Germline CDR1 SGHKS, CDR2 YYEKEE (reference sequence). V lost 0 bases and J 3 bases, leaving 19 bases between the germline ends. This CDR3 is built from 17 residues. The CDR3 DNA follows: TGTGCCAGCAGCTTGGCCCTCAACTTTGGGACAAACTACGAGCAGTACTTC. Amino acid sequence: CASSLALNFGTNYEQYF.

This clonotype was seen a handful of times. This rearrangement joins TRBV2 to TRBJ2-6, with D perhaps TRBD1 (5 bases). The V end lost 6 bases, the J end lost 0 bases, and 9 bases lay between the germline ends. From germline, CDR1 is SNHLY and CDR2 FYNNEI. The CDR3 has 15 amino acids. The CDR3 DNA follows: TGTGCCAGCAGAATGGACATCTCTGGGGCCAACGTCCTGACTTTC. It encodes CASRMDISGANVLTF.

The chain combines TRBV5-4 with TRBJ2-3; 7 bases are a match to TRBD2. The CDR3 spans 14 residues. CDR1 SGHNT and CDR2 YYREEE come from the germline V gene (reference sequence). V lost 5 bases and J lost 1; bases outside the gene matches: 4. In DNA form, the CDR3 reads TGTGCCAGCAGGAGTCGGGGGGGCACAGATACGCAGTATTTT. As protein: CASRSRGGTDTQYF. The complete variable domain, with remaining parts taken from reference TRBV5-4 and TRBJ2-3, reads ETGVTQSPTHLIKTRGQQVTLRCSSQSGHNTVSWYQQALGQGPQFIFQYYREEENGRGNFPPRFSGLQFPNYSSELNVNALELDDSALYLCASRSRGGTDTQYFGPGTRLTVL.

The V and J genes are TRBV19 and TRBJ2-3; TRBD2 agrees at 12 bases. Germline assignment: CDR1 LNHDA and CDR2 SQIVND (reference sequence). J gave up 6 bases and V 6 bases, and 7 bases lay outside the gene matches. The CDR3 is 15 residues long. CDR3 DNA: TGTGCCAGTAGCACACGACTAGCGGGAGAGGATACGCAGTATTTT. Translation gives CASSTRLAGEDTQYF.

This clonotype was picked up a small number of times. The chain links TRBV6-1 to TRBJ1-1; 8 nucleotides match TRBD1. The CDR3 is 14 amino acids. Unmatched junction bases numbered 5, after V lost 7 bases and J lost 1 base. Germline-derived CDR1 and CDR2 are MNHNS and SASEGT. The CDR3 nucleotides read TGTGCCAGCACCTCGACAGGGGCGAACACTGAAGCTTTCTTT. It translates to CASTSTGANTEAFF.

The rearrangement joins TRBV7-2 to TRBJ2-7, with 8 positions matching TRBD2. J lost 3 bases, V lost 2 bases, and 6 bases had no gene match. The germline CDR1 and CDR2 sequences are SGHTA and FQGNSA. This CDR3 contains 15 residues. In DNA form, the CDR3 reads TGTGCCAGCAGCTTACAGCGGGGGCCCGACTACGAGCAGTACTTC. This translates into CASSLQRGPDYEQYF.

This clonotype turned up a few times. The rearrangement uses TRBV11-2 and TRBJ2-5; 9 positions agree with TRBD1. With 5 bases clipped from V and 9 bases from J, the junction kept 7 bases outside the gene matches. CDR3 length: 13 residues. Germline CDR1 SGHAT, CDR2 FQNNGV. The CDR3 region is CASSPQGARAQYF. The DNA for the CDR3 is TGTGCCAGCAGCCCACAGGGGGCGCGGGCCCAGTACTTC.

This clonotype was found a few times. V and J are TRBV7-9 and TRBJ2-7; D gene uncertain. The V end lost 5 bases, the J end lost 5 bases, and 7 bases lay between the germline ends. This CDR3 comprises 11 residues. The germline V gene encodes CDR1 SEHNR and CDR2 FQNEAQ (reference sequence). CDR3: CASSPYNEQYF. In DNA, the CDR3 is TGTGCCAGCAGCCCATACAACGAGCAGTACTTC.

This clonotype was counted only a few times. The chain carries TRBV7-2 and TRBJ2-6; 7 bases are a match to TRBD1. The CDR3 has 20 residues. V lost 3 bases, J lost 0 bases, and 14 bases stayed unmatched. Germline V gene lookup returns CDR1 SGHTA and CDR2 FQGNSA. The CDR3 DNA follows: TGTGCCAGCAGCTTTCGGATAGGGGGCGTACCGTCCTCTGGGGCCAACGTCCTGACTTTC. Translated: CASSFRIGGVPSSGANVLTF. Full variable domain (missing parts from reference TRBV7-2 and TRBJ2-6): GAGVSQSPSNKVTEKGKDVELRCDPISGHTALYWYRQSLGQGLEFLIYFQGNSAPDKSGLPSDRFSAERTGGSVSTLTIQRTQQEDSAVYLCASSFRIGGVPSSGANVLTFGAGSRLTVL.

The chain employs TRBV6-4 and TRBJ1-1; no definite D call. The CDR3 is made up of 11 amino acids. V lost 2 bases and J lost 11, with 9 bases in between. CDR1 and CDR2 from the germline V gene are MRHNA and SNTAGT. CDR3 protein: CASSDPPYAFF. CDR3 in DNA: TGTGCCAGCAGTGACCCCCCGTACGCTTTCTTT.